These 9 T cell receptor beta chains originate from one sample sequenced in a study of shared clonotypes between healthy human individuals. Naive CD8 cells lacked CD45RO, underwent positive selection for CCR7 and left out terminally differentiated effector memory CD45RA+ cells. Only in-frame clones appear in the TCRdb table, and some are missing; sequencing was by immunoSEQ multiplex PCR. The table has around 1.9 million clones, 93% seen once; the top ten hold under 2%. The sequenced sample was naive CD8+ T cells from PBMCs. Receptors were obtained from a man in his late teens or twenties in good health. Some clones in this sample may be carry-over from other donors' samples.

In DNA, the CDR3 is TGTGCCAGCAGTTTAACCGGGACTTATGAGCAGTTCTTC. Translated, it gives CASSLTGTYEQFF. This chain joins TRBV27 and TRBJ2-1; possible D gene TRBD2, 6 bases. Germline CDR1 is MNHEY and CDR2 is SMNVEV (reference sequence). The ends were cut back, 2 bases at V and 8 bases at J, with 10 bases in the middle. This CDR3 comprises 13 residues.

V usage is TRBV7-9 and J usage is TRBJ2-1; 9 bases are shared with TRBD2. Germline loops: CDR1 SEHNR, CDR2 FQNEAQ (reference sequence). V was clipped by 11 bases and J by 1 base; unmatched bases: 15. The CDR3 covers 17 residues. CDR3 amino acids: CACPGTSPVLSYNEQFF. In DNA form, the CDR3 reads TGTGCCTGCCCCGGGACTAGCCCTGTTCTTTCCTACAATGAGCAGTTCTTC. The full variable domain, its missing parts supplied by reference TRBV7-9 and TRBJ2-1, is DTGVSQNPRHKITKRGQNVTFRCDPISEHNRLYWYRQTLGQGPEFLTYFQNEAQLEKSRLLSDRFSAERPKGSFSTLEIQRTEQGDSAMYLCACPGTSPVLSYNEQFFGPGTRLTVL.

Concerning this clone itself: This sample also contains other DNA sequences that code for the same CDR3. The chain couples TRBV9 to TRBJ1-2, with 7 bases that match TRBD1. Per germline, CDR1 SGDLS and CDR2 YYNGEE. V trimming: 0 bases; J trimming: 8 bases; junction bases outside the gene matches: 1. The CDR3 spans 12 residues. The CDR3 DNA reads as TGTGCCAGCAGCGTAGGGGACAGAGGCTACACCTTC. It translates to CASSVGDRGYTF.

The rearrangement links TRBV5-6 to TRBJ1-4; D remains unclear. The CDR3 sequence is 15 residues long. V was shortened by 2 bases and J by 8 bases, with 16 bases between the two germline ends. CDR1 and CDR2 from the germline V gene are SGHDT and YYEEEE. The CDR3 here is CASSFRTTPWEKLFF. The CDR3 DNA sequence: TGTGCCAGCAGCTTTCGAACCACTCCTTGGGAAAAACTGTTTTTT. Supplemented by reference TRBV5-6 and TRBJ1-4, the full variable domain reads DAGVTQSPTHLIKTRGQQVTLRCSPKSGHDTVSWYQQALGQGPQFIFQYYEEEERQRGNFPDRFSGHQFPNYSSELNVNALLLGDSALYLCASSFRTTPWEKLFFGSGTQLSVL.

This chain connects TRBV19 to TRBJ2-7, with D tentatively TRBD2 (5 bases). This CDR3 comprises 12 residues. Germline V gene data show CDR1 as LNHDA and CDR2 as SQIVND (reference sequence). V was trimmed by 6 bases and J by 6 bases, leaving 12 bases between them. The CDR3 bases are TGTGCCAGTAGGGCTAGTCGGGGCGAGCAGTACTTC. It encodes CASRASRGEQYF.

CDR3 region: CASSPGTGSSYEQYF. The CDR3 nucleotides read TGTGCCAGCAGCCCCGGGACAGGAAGCTCCTACGAGCAGTACTTC. The rearrangement joins TRBV7-7 to TRBJ2-7; 8 bases are a match to TRBD1. CDR3 length equals 15 residues. Trimming removed 5 bases from V and 0 bases from J; junction bases left unmatched: 6. CDR1 SSHAT and CDR2 FNYEAQ come from the germline V gene (reference sequence).

V gene TRBV15 combines with J gene TRBJ1-5; no definite D call. Trimming took off 7 bases at V and 0 bases at J, with 10 bases between the two ends. The CDR3 has 14 amino acids. Germline CDR1 is LNHNV and CDR2 is YYDKDF (reference sequence). The CDR3 region is CATTNGNSNQPQHF. The CDR3 bases are TGTGCCACCACTAACGGAAATAGCAATCAGCCCCAGCATTTT.

The rearrangement joins TRBV18 to TRBJ2-1; tentative D call: TRBD2 (6 bases). The germline V gene has CDR1 KGHSH and CDR2 LQKENI. The CDR3 extends over 16 amino acids. Trimming took 6 bases from V and 6 from J, leaving 21 bases between them. CDR3: CASSPGPTSPINEQFF. CDR3 DNA sequence: TGTGCCAGCTCCCCTGGGCCGACTAGTCCCATCAATGAGCAGTTCTTC.

This rearrangement joins TRBV9 to TRBJ2-3, with TRBD1 matching over 9 bases. J gave up 3 bases and V 4 bases, and 6 bases lay outside the gene matches. This CDR3 comprises 15 residues. Germline lookup yields CDR1 SGDLS and CDR2 YYNGEE. For the CDR3, the DNA is TGTGCCAGCAGCCCGGGACAGGGTGGGACAGATACGCAGTATTTT. It yields the protein CASSPGQGGTDTQYF.